These T cell receptor beta chains were read from a single sample in a study of blood T cell repertoires in COVID-19. Sequencing used immunoSEQ multiplex PCR; TCRdb keeps in-frame clones, though not all of them. Of around 130,000 clones in the sample, approximately 80% were seen once. Sequencing input: peripheral blood. These receptors were collected from an older woman with acute or convalescent COVID-19. The CDR3 runs from the conserved cysteine through the conserved F or W. Each record gives: D gene, V gene, clone size, J gene, CDR3 DNA, CDR3 protein. A D gene is named only where the DNA matches it firmly. Not every row has a clone size; where given, it reads once, few, many or a size class.

d_call: TRBD1
v_call: TRBV29-1
clone_size: NA
j_call: TRBJ1-2
cdr3_nt: TGCAGCGCCCTGGCGACAGGGTTTAACTATGGCTACACCTTC
cdr3_aa: CSALATGFNYGYTF

d_call: TRBD1
v_call: TRBV27
clone_size: NA
j_call: TRBJ1-2
cdr3_nt: TGTGCCAGCAGTCAACAGGGGGCTGGTAGCTATGGCTACACCTTC
cdr3_aa: CASSQQGAGSYGYTF

d_call: TRBD1
v_call: TRBV29-1
clone_size: NA
j_call: TRBJ1-1
cdr3_nt: TGCAGCGTTGTAGACAGGGGGAACACTGAAGCTTTCTTT
cdr3_aa: CSVVDRGNTEAFF

d_call: TRBD1
v_call: TRBV6-5
clone_size: NA
j_call: TRBJ1-2
cdr3_nt: TGTGCCAGCAGTTACCAGGGGGAAAGCGGCTACACCTTC
cdr3_aa: CASSYQGESGYTF

d_call: NA
v_call: TRBV20-1
clone_size: NA
j_call: TRBJ1-1
cdr3_nt: TGCAGTGCTAGTATTACAGGGAGGAACACTGAAGCTTTCTTT
cdr3_aa: CSASITGRNTEAFF

d_call: TRBD2
v_call: TRBV5-4
clone_size: NA
j_call: TRBJ2-5
cdr3_nt: TGTGCCAGCAGCTGGGGGGGAGAGACCCAGTACTTC
cdr3_aa: CASSWGGETQYF

d_call: NA
v_call: TRBV2
clone_size: NA
j_call: TRBJ2-2
cdr3_nt: TGTGCCAGCAGGGACATCGGGGAGCTGTTTTTT
cdr3_aa: CASRDIGELFF

d_call: NA
v_call: TRBV30
clone_size: NA
j_call: TRBJ1-2
cdr3_nt: TGTGCCTGGAGTGCGGGGAACTATGGCTACACCTTC
cdr3_aa: CAWSAGNYGYTF

d_call: NA
v_call: TRBV5-1
clone_size: NA
j_call: TRBJ1-1
cdr3_nt: TGCGCCAGCAGCCTGAACACGAACACTGAAGCTTTCTTT
cdr3_aa: CASSLNTNTEAFF

d_call: TRBD1
v_call: TRBV5-1
clone_size: NA
j_call: TRBJ1-2
cdr3_nt: TGCGCCAGCAGCCCCGGGACAGCGGACTATGGCTACACCTTC
cdr3_aa: CASSPGTADYGYTF

d_call: NA
v_call: TRBV7-3
clone_size: many
j_call: TRBJ2-3
cdr3_nt: TGTGCCAGCAGTTTCTACGGGGGGCGAGGAACAGATACGCAGTATTTT
cdr3_aa: CASSFYGGRGTDTQYF

d_call: TRBD1
v_call: TRBV2
clone_size: NA
j_call: TRBJ2-4
cdr3_nt: TGTGCCAGCATTGGACAGGGGGCAAATCCTTCGGCCAAAAACATTCAGTACTTC
cdr3_aa: CASIGQGANPSAKNIQYF

d_call: TRBD1
v_call: TRBV5-1
clone_size: NA
j_call: TRBJ1-1
cdr3_nt: TGCGCCAGCAGCCCCTGGACAGGGGAGGCCAAGAACACTGAAGCTTTCTTT
cdr3_aa: CASSPWTGEAKNTEAFF

d_call: TRBD2
v_call: TRBV7-6
clone_size: NA
j_call: TRBJ2-3
cdr3_nt: TGTGCCAGCAGCTTGGCGGGGGGCGGTGCAGATACGCAGTATTTT
cdr3_aa: CASSLAGGGADTQYF

d_call: TRBD1
v_call: TRBV12-5
clone_size: once
j_call: TRBJ2-2
cdr3_nt: TGTGCTAGTGGCCTTGGACAGGGGAACACCGGGGAGCTGTTTTTT
cdr3_aa: CASGLGQGNTGELFF

d_call: NA
v_call: TRBV5-4
clone_size: once
j_call: TRBJ2-1
cdr3_nt: TGTGCCAGCAGCCAAACACCTGACAATGAGCAGTTCTTC
cdr3_aa: CASSQTPDNEQFF

d_call: TRBD1
v_call: TRBV19
clone_size: NA
j_call: TRBJ1-2
cdr3_nt: TGTGCCAGTAGTTCATCTACAGGGGTTGGCTATGGCTACACCTTC
cdr3_aa: CASSSSTGVGYGYTF

d_call: TRBD1
v_call: TRBV15
clone_size: NA
j_call: TRBJ1-2
cdr3_nt: TGTGCCACCAGCAGGGGAGGACAGGGGGCCCTCATCTCAGGCGGCTACACCTTC
cdr3_aa: CATSRGGQGALISGGYTF

d_call: TRBD1
v_call: TRBV5-1
clone_size: NA
j_call: TRBJ2-5
cdr3_nt: TGCGCCAGCAGCTTGGAACAGGGGATACAAGAGACCCAGTACTTC
cdr3_aa: CASSLEQGIQETQYF

d_call: NA
v_call: TRBV28
clone_size: NA
j_call: TRBJ1-5
cdr3_nt: TGTGCCAGCAGTTTTCCCCCCGACACCCGGCGTAATCAGCCCCAGCATTTT
cdr3_aa: CASSFPPDTRRNQPQHF

d_call: NA
v_call: TRBV4-1
clone_size: few
j_call: TRBJ1-2
cdr3_nt: TGCGCCAGCAGCCCCGTTCAACTCTCTAACTATGGCTACACCTTC
cdr3_aa: CASSPVQLSNYGYTF

d_call: NA
v_call: TRBV19
clone_size: NA
j_call: TRBJ1-5
cdr3_nt: TGTGCCAGTAATTCATATTGGGAGAATCAGCCCCAGCATTTT
cdr3_aa: CASNSYWENQPQHF

d_call: NA
v_call: TRBV27
clone_size: once
j_call: TRBJ1-2
cdr3_nt: TGTGCCAGCAGTTTAATGGGAGACTATGGCTACACCTTC
cdr3_aa: CASSLMGDYGYTF

d_call: NA
v_call: TRBV9
clone_size: NA
j_call: TRBJ2-1
cdr3_nt: TGTGCCAGCAGTAACAGATACAATGAGCAGTTCTTC
cdr3_aa: CASSNRYNEQFF

d_call: NA
v_call: TRBV28
clone_size: NA
j_call: TRBJ2-2
cdr3_nt: TGTGCCAGCCAGCAGGGCTACCTGAACACCGGGGAGCTGTTTTTT
cdr3_aa: CASQQGYLNTGELFF

d_call: NA
v_call: TRBV19
clone_size: NA
j_call: TRBJ1-2
cdr3_nt: TGTGCCAGTAGTGTCACGGTCGGAGGTGGCTACACCTTC
cdr3_aa: CASSVTVGGGYTF

d_call: NA
v_call: TRBV7-9
clone_size: NA
j_call: TRBJ1-1
cdr3_nt: TGTGCCAGCAGCATCAGAGGGGGTGACACTGAAGCTTTCTTT
cdr3_aa: CASSIRGGDTEAFF

d_call: TRBD1
v_call: TRBV6-5
clone_size: NA
j_call: TRBJ1-2
cdr3_nt: TGTGCCAGCGGAGGGGGCGCAGCTAACTATGGCTACACCTTC
cdr3_aa: CASGGGAANYGYTF

d_call: TRBD2
v_call: TRBV19
clone_size: NA
j_call: TRBJ2-3
cdr3_nt: TGTGCCAGTAGACCCTCTAGCGGGGGGGCGGGCTATACGCAGTATTTT
cdr3_aa: CASRPSSGGAGYTQYF

d_call: NA
v_call: TRBV13
clone_size: NA
j_call: TRBJ2-3
cdr3_nt: TGTGCCAGCAGCTCGGACAGCCGACCTACCCCTAGCACAGATACGCAGTATTTT
cdr3_aa: CASSSDSRPTPSTDTQYF

d_call: TRBD1
v_call: TRBV5-6
clone_size: once
j_call: TRBJ1-6
cdr3_nt: TGTGCCAGCAGCCGACAGGGAGGTCTATCGCCCCTCCACTTT
cdr3_aa: CASSRQGGLSPLHF

d_call: NA
v_call: TRBV5-4
clone_size: once
j_call: TRBJ1-2
cdr3_nt: TGTGCCAGCATCGACCAGGGGATTGACTATGGCTACACCTTC
cdr3_aa: CASIDQGIDYGYTF

d_call: NA
v_call: TRBV5-1
clone_size: few
j_call: TRBJ1-4
cdr3_nt: TGCGCCAGCAGCTCAACAGGGTCTAATGAAAAACTGTTTTTT
cdr3_aa: CASSSTGSNEKLFF

d_call: NA
v_call: TRBV25-1
clone_size: NA
j_call: TRBJ1-4
cdr3_nt: TGTGCCAGCAGTGAATGGAGAGCAACTAATGAAAAACTGTTTTTT
cdr3_aa: CASSEWRATNEKLFF

d_call: TRBD1
v_call: TRBV6-5
clone_size: NA
j_call: TRBJ1-1
cdr3_nt: TGTGCCAGCACCTCCAGGGGGCCAGGCGGTGAAGCTTTCTTT
cdr3_aa: CASTSRGPGGEAFF

d_call: TRBD1
v_call: TRBV24-1
clone_size: few
j_call: TRBJ1-1
cdr3_nt: TGTGCCACCAGTGATTCGCGACAGGGCGGGCTGGCTGAAGCTTTCTTT
cdr3_aa: CATSDSRQGGLAEAFF

d_call: NA
v_call: TRBV19
clone_size: NA
j_call: TRBJ1-2
cdr3_nt: TGTGCCAGTAGTATCCGTCTGAGAGAGGGCTACACCTTC
cdr3_aa: CASSIRLREGYTF